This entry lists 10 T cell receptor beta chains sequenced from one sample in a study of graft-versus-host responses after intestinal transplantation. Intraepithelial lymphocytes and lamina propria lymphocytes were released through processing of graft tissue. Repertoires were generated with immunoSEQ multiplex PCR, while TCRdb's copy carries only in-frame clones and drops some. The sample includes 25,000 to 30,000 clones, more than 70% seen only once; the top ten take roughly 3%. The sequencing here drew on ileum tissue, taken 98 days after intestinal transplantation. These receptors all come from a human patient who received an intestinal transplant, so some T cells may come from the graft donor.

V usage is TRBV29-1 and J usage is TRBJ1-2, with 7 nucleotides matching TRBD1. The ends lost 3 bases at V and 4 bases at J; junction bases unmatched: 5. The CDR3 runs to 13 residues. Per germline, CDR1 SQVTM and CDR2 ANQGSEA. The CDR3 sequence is CSVETGSSYGYTF. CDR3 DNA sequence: TGCAGCGTTGAGACAGGGTCCAGCTATGGCTACACCTTC.

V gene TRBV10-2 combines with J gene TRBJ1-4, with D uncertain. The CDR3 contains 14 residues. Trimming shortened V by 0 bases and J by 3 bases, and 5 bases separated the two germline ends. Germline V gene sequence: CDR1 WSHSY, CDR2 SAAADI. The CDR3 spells CASSESGANEKLFF. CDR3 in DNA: TGCGCCAGCAGTGAGTCAGGTGCTAATGAAAAACTGTTTTTT.

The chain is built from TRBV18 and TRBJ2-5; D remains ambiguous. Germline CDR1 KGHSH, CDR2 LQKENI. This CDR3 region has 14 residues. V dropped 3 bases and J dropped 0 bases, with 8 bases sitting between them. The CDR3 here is CASSPLRNQETQYF. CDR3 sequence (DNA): TGTGCCAGCTCACCGCTACGGAACCAAGAGACCCAGTACTTC.

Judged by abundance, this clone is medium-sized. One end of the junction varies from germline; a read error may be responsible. CDR3 in DNA: TGTGCCAGCAGTAACTCCGGGACCCCAGGAGGCCAGCATTTT. It specifies CASSNSGTPGGQHF. The chain links TRBV6-5 to TRBJ1-5, with D possibly matching TRBD1 (5 bases). In germline, CDR1 is MNHEY, CDR2 SVGAGI. The CDR3 contains 14 residues.

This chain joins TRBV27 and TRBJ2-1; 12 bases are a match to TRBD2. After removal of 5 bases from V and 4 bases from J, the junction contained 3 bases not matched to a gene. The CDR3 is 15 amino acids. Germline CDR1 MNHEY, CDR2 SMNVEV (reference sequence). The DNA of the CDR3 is TGTGCCAGCAGTACCGGGACTAGCGGGTACAATGAGCAGTTCTTC. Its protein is CASSTGTSGYNEQFF.

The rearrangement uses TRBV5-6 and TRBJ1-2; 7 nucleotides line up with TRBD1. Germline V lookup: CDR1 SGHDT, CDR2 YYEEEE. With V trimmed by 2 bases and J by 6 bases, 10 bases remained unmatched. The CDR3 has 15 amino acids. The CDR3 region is CASSFLTGKSHGYTF. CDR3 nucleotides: TGTGCCAGCAGCTTCCTGACAGGGAAGAGCCATGGCTACACCTTC.

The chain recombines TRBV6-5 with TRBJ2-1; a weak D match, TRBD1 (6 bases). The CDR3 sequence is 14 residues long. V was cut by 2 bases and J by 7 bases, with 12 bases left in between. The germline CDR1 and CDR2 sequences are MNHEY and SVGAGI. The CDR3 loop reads CASSYTTTGNEQFF. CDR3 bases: TGTGCCAGCAGTTACACCACCACAGGGAATGAGCAGTTCTTC.

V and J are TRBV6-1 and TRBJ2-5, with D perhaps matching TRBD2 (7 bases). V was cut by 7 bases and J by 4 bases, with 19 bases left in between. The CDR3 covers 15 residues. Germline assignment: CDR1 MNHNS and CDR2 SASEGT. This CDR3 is CASTPSSGGGETQYF. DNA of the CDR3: TGTGCCAGCACTCCCTCGTCGGGGGGCGGAGAGACCCAGTACTTC.

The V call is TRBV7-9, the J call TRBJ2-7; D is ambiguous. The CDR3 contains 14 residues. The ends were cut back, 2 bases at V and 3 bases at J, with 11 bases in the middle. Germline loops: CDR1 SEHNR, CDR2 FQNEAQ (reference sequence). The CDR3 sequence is CASSLTWNYYEQYF. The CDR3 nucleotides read TGTGCCAGCAGCTTAACTTGGAATTACTACGAGCAGTACTTC.

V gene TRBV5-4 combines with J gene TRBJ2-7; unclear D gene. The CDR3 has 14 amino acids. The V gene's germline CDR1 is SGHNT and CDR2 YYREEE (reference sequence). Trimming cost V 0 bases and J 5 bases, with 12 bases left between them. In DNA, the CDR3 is TGTGCCAGCAGCTTGGTACCAGCCACCCACGAGCAGTACTTC. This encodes CASSLVPATHEQYF.